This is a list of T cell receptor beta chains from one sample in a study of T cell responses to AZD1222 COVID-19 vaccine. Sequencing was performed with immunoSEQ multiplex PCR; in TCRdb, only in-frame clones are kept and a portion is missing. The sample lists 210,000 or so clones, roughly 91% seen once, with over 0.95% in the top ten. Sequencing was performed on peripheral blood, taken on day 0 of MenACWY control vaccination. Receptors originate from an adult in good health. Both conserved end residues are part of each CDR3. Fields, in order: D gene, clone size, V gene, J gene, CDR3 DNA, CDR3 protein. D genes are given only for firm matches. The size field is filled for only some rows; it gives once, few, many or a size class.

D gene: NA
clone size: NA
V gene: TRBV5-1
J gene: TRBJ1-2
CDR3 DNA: TGCGCCAGCAGCTTGGAAGGAGGGATGAGCTACTATGGCTACACCTTC
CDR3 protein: CASSLEGGMSYYGYTF

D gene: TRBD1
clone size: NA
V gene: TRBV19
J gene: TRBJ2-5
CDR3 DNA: TGTGCCAGTACCGGACAGGGAAAAGAGACCCAGTACTTC
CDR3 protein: CASTGQGKETQYF

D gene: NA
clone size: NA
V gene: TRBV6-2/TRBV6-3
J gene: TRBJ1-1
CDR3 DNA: TGTGCCAGCAGTTACCGTCCGGGACACTTGAACACTGAAGCTTTCTTT
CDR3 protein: CASSYRPGHLNTEAFF

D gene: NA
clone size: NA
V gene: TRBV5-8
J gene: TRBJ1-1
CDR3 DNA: TGTGCCAGCAGTTCACAGGGTTGGGATGCTTTCTTT
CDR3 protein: CASSSQGWDAFF

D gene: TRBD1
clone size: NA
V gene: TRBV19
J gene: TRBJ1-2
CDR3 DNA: TGTGCCAGTAGCGACAGGGCAGGAGGCTACACCTTC
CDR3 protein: CASSDRAGGYTF

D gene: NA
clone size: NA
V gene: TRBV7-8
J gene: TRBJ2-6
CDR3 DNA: TGTGCCAGCAGCTTAGCGGCAGGGTACTCTGGGGCCAACGTCCTGACTTTC
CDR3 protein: CASSLAAGYSGANVLTF

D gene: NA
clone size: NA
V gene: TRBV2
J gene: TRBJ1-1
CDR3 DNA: TGTGCCAGCAGTGAAGGAACGCTGGCTGAAGCTTTCTTT
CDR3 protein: CASSEGTLAEAFF

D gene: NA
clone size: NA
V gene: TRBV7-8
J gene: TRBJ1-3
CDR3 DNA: TGTGCCAGCAGCTCCTCTCCGCACTCTGGAAACACCATATATTTT
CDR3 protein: CASSSSPHSGNTIYF

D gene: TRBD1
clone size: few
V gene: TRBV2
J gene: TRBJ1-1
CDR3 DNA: TGTGCCAGCAAAGACAGGGCAAGGTTTGAAGCTTTCTTT
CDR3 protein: CASKDRARFEAFF

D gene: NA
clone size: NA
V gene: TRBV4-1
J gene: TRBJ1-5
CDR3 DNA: TGCGCCAGCAGGGATCGGTTTCTTAGCAATCAGCCCCAGCATTTT
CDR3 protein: CASRDRFLSNQPQHF

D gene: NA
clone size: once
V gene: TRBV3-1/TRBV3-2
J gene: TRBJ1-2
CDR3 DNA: TGTGCCAGCAGCCAGAGGACAGCTAACTATGGCTACACCTTC
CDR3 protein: CASSQRTANYGYTF

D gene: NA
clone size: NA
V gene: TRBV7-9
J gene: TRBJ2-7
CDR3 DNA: TGTGCCAGCAGCCCCATTACAGGACAGACCTACGAGCAGTACTTC
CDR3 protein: CASSPITGQTYEQYF

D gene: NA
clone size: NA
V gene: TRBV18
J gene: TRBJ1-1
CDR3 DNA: TGTGCCAGCTCACCAGTTGAGCTTCTGAACACTGAAGCTTTCTTT
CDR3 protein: CASSPVELLNTEAFF

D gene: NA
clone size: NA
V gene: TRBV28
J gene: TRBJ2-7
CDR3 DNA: TGTGCCAGCAGTCGCACCGGGACGTTGACGTACGAGCAGTACTTC
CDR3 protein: CASSRTGTLTYEQYF

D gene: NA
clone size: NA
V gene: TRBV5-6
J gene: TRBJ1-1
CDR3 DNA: TGTGCCAGCAGCTTGGACTTGGGCACTGAAGCTTTCTTT
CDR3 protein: CASSLDLGTEAFF

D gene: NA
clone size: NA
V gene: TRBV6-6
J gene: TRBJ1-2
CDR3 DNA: TGTGCCAGCAGCTCCTGGGGGGTCAACTATGGCTACACCTTC
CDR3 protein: CASSSWGVNYGYTF

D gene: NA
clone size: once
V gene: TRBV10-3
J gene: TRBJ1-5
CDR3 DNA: TGTGCCATCGCTCCATCGTCGGGCAATCAGCCCCAGCATTTT
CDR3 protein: CAIAPSSGNQPQHF

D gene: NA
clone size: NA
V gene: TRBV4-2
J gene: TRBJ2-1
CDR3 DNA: TGTGCCAGCAGCCAAGGACAGGTGGATAATGAGCAGTTCTTC
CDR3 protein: CASSQGQVDNEQFF

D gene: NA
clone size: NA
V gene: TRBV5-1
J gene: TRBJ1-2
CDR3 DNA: TGCGCCAGCAGCTTGGACAGGGTTTATGGCTACACCTTC
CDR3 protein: CASSLDRVYGYTF

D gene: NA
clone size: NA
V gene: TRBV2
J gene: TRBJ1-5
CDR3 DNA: TGTGCCAGCAGGGGCGACAGTGGGTATCAGCCCCAGCATTTT
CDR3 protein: CASRGDSGYQPQHF

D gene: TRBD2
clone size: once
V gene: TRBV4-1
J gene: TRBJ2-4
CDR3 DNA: TGCGCCAGCAGCCAAGGAGGGGAGGGGGCCAAAAACATTCAGTACTTC
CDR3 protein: CASSQGGEGAKNIQYF

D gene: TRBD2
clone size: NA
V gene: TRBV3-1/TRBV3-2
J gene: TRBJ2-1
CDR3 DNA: TGTGCCAGCCGCGCGGGACTAGCGGCCAATGAGCAGTTCTTC
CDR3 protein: CASRAGLAANEQFF

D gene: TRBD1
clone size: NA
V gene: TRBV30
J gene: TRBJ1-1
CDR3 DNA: TGTGCCTGGAGTGGCTCAGGGGGCTCTAAAGCTTTCTTT
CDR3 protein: CAWSGSGGSKAFF

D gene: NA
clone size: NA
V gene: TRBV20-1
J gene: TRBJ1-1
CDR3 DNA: TGCAGTGCCATCATCAACAGTGAAGCTTTCTTT
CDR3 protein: CSAIINSEAFF

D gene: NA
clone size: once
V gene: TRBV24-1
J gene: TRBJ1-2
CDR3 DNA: TGTGCCACCAGTGATTTGCACAGAAACTATGGCTACACCTTC
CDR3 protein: CATSDLHRNYGYTF

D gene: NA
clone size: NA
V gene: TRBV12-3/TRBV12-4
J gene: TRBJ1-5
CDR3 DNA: TGTGCCAGCAGTTTTTCGGGGGGCCAGCCCCAGCATTTT
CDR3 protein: CASSFSGGQPQHF

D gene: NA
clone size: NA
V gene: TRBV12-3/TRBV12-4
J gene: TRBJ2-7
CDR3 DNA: TGTGCCAGCAGTTTGAGGGGGGCAATGGAGCAGTACTTC
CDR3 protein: CASSLRGAMEQYF

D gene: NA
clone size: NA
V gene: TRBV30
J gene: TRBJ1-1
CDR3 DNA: TGTGCCTGGATGCGTTTGAACACTGAAGCTTTCTTT
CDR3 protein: CAWMRLNTEAFF

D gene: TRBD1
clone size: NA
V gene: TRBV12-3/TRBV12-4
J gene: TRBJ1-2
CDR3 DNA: TGTGCCAGCAGTCCACAGGGGCGAGGCTACACCTTC
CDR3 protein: CASSPQGRGYTF

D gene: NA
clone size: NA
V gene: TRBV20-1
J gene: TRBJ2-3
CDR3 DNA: TGCAGTGCTAGTCTTAACGGGGCCCGGTATTTT
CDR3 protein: CSASLNGARYF

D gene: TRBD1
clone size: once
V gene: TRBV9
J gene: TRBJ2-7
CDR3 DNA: TGTGCCAGCAGCGTTGATTGGGACAGGCCCTACGAGCAGTACTTC
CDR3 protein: CASSVDWDRPYEQYF

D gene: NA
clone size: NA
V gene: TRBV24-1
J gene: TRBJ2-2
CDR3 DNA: TGTGCCACCAGTGAGCCTACAGGGATGGGCGGGGAGCTGTTTTTT
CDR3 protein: CATSEPTGMGGELFF

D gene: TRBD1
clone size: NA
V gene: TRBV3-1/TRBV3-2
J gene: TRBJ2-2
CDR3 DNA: TGTGCCAGCAGCCAGGGACAGGTTATTACCGGGGAGCTGTTTTTT
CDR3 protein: CASSQGQVITGELFF

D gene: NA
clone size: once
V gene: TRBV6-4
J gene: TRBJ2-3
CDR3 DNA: TGTGCCAGCAGACTAGGGGGCACAGATACGCAGTATTTT
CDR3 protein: CASRLGGTDTQYF

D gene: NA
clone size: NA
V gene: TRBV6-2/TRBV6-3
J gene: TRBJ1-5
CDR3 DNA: TGTGCCAGCAGTTCTCCGGCATCGGGACACACGCCCCAGCATTTT
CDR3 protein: CASSSPASGHTPQHF

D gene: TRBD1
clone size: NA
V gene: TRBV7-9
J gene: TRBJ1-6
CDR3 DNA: TGTGCCAGCAGAGGGGCACAGGGGGATAATTCACCCCTCCACTTT
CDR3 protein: CASRGAQGDNSPLHF

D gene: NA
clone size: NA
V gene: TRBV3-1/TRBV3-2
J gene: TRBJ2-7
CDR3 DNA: TGTGCCAGCAGCCGGGGTGGCCAGCAGTACTTC
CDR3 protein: CASSRGGQQYF

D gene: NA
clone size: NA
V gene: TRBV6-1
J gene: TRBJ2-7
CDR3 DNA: TGTGCCAGCAGTGAAGGCGACAGGAACTCCTACGAGCAGTACTTC
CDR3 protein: CASSEGDRNSYEQYF

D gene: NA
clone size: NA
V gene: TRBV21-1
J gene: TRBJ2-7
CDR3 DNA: TGTGCCAGCAGCCCTCCCACCGGGAGCCGATACTACGAGCAGTACTTC
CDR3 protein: CASSPPTGSRYYEQYF

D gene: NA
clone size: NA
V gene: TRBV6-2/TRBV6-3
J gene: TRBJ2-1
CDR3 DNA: TGTGCCAGCAGTTACTCGGCAGGGGGGAGCGGGGCCGAGCAGTTCTTC
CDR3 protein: CASSYSAGGSGAEQFF

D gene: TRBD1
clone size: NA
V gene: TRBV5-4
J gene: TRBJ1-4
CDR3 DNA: TGTGCCAGCAGCTCCGACAGGGTAACTAATGAAAAACTGTTTTTT
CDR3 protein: CASSSDRVTNEKLFF

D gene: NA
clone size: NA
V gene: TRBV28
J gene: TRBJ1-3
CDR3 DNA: TGTGCCAGCAGTTCCGGGACATTAGGAAACACCATATATTTT
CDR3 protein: CASSSGTLGNTIYF

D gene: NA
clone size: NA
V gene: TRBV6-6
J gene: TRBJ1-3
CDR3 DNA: TGTGCCAGCAGTTACGAGGGTTCCTCTGGAAACACCATATATTTT
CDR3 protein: CASSYEGSSGNTIYF

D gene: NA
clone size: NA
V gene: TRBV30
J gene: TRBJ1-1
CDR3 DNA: TGTGCCTGGAGCCGACGGGAGAACACTGAAGCTTTCTTT
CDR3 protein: CAWSRRENTEAFF